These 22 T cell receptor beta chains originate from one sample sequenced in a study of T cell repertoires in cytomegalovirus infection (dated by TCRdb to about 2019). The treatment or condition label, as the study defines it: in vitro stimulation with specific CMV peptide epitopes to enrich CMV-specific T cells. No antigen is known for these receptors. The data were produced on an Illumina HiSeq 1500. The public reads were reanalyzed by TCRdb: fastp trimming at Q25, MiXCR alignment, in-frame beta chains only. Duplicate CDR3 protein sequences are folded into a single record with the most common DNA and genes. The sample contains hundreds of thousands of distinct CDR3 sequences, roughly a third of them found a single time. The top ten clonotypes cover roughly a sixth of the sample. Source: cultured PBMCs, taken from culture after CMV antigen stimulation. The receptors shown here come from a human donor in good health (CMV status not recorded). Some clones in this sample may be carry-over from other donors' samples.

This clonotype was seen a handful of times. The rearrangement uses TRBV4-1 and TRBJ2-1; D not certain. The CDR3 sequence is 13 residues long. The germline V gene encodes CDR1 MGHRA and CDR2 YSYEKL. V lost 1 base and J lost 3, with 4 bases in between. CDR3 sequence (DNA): TGCGCCAGCAGCCAAGGATTCTACAATGAGCAGTTCTTC. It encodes CASSQGFYNEQFF.

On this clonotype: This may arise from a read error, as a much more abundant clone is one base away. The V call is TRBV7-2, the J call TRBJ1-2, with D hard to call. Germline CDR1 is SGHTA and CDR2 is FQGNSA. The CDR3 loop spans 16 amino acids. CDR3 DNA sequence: TGTGCCAGCAGCTTAGTTAATGTCGGCGGGCCCTATAGCTACACCTTC. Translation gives CASSLVNVGGPYSYTF.

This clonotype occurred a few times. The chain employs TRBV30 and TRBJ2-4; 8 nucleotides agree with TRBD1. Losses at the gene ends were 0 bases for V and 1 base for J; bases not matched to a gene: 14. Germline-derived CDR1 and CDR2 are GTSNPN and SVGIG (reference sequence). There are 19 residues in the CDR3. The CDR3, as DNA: TGTGCCTGGAGTGTGAGACCAGGGGGCTTGGCTTCGGCCAAAAACATTCAGTACTTC. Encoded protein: CAWSVRPGGLASAKNIQYF.

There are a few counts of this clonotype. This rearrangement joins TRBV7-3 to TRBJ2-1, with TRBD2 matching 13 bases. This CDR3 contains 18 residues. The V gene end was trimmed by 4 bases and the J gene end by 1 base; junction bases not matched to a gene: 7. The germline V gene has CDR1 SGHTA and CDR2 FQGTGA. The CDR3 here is CASSSLPGLAGSYNEQFF. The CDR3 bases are TGTGCCAGCAGCTCTCTTCCGGGACTAGCGGGGTCCTACAATGAGCAGTTCTTC.

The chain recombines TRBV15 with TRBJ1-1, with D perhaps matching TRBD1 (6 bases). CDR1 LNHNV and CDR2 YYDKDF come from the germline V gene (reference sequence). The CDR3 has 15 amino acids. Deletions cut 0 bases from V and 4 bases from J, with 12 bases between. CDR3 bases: TGTGCCACCAGCAGAGATCGCGACAGGACCACTGAAGCTTTCTTT. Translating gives CATSRDRDRTTEAFF.

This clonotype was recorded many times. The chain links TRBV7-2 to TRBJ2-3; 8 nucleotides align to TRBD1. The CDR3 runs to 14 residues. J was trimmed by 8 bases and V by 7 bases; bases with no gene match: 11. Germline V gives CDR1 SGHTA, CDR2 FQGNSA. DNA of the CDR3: TGTGCCAGCACCCCGACAGGGGCCGACCGTACGCAGTATTTT. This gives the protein CASTPTGADRTQYF.

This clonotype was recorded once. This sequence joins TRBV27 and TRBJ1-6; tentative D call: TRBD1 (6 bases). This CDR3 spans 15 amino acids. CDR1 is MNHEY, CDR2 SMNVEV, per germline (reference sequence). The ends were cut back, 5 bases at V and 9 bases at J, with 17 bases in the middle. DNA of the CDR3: TGTGCCAGCAGTCAGGAGGGCAGGGGAATTTCACCCCTCCACTTT. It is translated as CASSQEGRGISPLHF.

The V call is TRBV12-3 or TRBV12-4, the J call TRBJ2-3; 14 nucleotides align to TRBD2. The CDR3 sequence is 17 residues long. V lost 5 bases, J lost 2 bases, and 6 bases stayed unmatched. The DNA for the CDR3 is TGTGCCAGCAGTCCCGGGACTAGCGGGGGCTTCACAGATACGCAGTATTTT. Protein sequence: CASSPGTSGGFTDTQYF.

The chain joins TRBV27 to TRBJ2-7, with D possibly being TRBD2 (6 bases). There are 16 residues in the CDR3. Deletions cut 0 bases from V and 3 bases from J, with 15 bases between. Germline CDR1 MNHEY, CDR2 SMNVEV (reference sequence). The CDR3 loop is CASSLSPRGGFYEQYF. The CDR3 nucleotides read TGTGCCAGCAGTTTATCGCCTAGGGGAGGATTCTACGAGCAGTACTTC.

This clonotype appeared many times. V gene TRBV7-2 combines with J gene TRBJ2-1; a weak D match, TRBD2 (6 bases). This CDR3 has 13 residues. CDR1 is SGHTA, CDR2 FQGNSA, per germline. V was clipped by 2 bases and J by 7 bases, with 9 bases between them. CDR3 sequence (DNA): TGTGCCAGCAGCTTAATGGGGGGTAATGAGCAGTTCTTC. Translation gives CASSLMGGNEQFF. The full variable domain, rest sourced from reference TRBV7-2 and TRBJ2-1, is GAGVSQSPSNKVTEKGKDVELRCDPISGHTALYWYRQSLGQGLEFLIYFQGNSAPDKSGLPSDRFSAERTGGSVSTLTIQRTQQEDSAVYLCASSLMGGNEQFFGPGTRLTVL.

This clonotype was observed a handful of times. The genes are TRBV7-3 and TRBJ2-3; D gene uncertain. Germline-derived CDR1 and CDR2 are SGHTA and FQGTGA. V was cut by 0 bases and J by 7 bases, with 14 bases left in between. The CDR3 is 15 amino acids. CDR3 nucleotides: TGTGCCAGCAGCTTAACGGGTACAAGCTCAAATACGCAGTATTTT. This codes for CASSLTGTSSNTQYF.

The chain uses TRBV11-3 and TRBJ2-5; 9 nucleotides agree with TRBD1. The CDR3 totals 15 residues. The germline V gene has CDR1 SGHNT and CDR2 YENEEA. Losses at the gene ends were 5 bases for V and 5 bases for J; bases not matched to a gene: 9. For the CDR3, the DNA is TGTGCCAGCAGCATACCGGGACAGGGAATCGAGACCCAGTACTTC. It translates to CASSIPGQGIETQYF.

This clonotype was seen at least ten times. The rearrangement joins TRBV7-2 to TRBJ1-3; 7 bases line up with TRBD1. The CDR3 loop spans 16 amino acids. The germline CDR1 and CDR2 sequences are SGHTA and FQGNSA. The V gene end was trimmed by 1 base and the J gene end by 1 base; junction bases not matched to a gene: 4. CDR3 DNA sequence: TGTGCCAGCAGCTTAGTTGGCAGGGGGTCTGGAAACACCATATATTTT. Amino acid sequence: CASSLVGRGSGNTIYF.

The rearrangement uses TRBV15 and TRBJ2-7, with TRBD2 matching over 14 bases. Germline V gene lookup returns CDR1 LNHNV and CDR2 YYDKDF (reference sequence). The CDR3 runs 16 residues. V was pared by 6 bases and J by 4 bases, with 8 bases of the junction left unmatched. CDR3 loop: CATSHPRLAGGYEQYF. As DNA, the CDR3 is TGTGCCACCAGTCATCCGCGACTAGCGGGAGGGTACGAGCAGTACTTC.

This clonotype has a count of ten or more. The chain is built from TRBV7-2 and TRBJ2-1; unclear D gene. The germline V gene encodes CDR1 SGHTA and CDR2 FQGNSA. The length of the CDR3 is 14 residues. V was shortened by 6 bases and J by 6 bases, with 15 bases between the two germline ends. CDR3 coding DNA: TGTGCCAGCAGAAGCCAGCTTTTCGGCAATGAGCAGTTCTTC. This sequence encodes CASRSQLFGNEQFF.

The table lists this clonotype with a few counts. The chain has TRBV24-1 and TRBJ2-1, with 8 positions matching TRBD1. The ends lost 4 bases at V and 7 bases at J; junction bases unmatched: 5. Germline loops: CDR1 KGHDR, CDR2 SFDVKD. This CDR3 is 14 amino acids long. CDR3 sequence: CATSDSHRGNEQFF. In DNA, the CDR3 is TGTGCCACCAGTGACAGCCACAGGGGGAATGAGCAGTTCTTC.

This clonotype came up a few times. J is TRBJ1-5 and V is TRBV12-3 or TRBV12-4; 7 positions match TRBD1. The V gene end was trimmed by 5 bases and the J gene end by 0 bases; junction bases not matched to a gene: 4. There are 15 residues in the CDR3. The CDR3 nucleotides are TGTGCCAGCAGTGAGGGACAGCATAGCAATCAGCCCCAGCATTTT. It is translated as CASSEGQHSNQPQHF.

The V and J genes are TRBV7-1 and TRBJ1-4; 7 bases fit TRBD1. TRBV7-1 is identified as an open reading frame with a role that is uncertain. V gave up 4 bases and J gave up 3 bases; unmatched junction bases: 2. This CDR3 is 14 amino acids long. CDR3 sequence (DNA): TGTGCCAGCAGCTACAGGGGTCCTAATGAAAAACTGTTTTTT. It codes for CASSYRGPNEKLFF.

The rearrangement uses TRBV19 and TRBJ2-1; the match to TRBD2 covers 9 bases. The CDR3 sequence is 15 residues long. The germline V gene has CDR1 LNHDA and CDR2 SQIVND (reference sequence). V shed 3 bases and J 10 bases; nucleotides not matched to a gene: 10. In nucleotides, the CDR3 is TGTGCCAGTAGTATGTTAGCGGGGGAGGCCGGGGAGCAGTTCTTC. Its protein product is CASSMLAGEAGEQFF.

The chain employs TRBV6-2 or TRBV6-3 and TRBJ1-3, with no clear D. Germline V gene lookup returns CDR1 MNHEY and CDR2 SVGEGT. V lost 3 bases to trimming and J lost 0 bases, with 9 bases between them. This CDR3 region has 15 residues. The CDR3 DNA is TGTGCCAGCAGTTATACCCGAGACTCTGGAAACACCATATATTTT. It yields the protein CASSYTRDSGNTIYF.

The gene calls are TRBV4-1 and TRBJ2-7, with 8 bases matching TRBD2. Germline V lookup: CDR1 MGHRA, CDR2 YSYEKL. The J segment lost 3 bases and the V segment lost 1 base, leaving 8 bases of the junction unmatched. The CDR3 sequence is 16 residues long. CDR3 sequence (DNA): TGCGCCAGCAGCCAAGGTGGAGCGGGAGCGGTCTACGAGCAGTACTTC. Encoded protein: CASSQGGAGAVYEQYF.

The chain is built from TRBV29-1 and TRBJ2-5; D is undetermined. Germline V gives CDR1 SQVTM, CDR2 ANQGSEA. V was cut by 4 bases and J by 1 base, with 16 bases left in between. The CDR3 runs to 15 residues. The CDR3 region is CSVAPRSTVQETQYF. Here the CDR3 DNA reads TGCAGCGTTGCACCCAGATCTACGGTCCAAGAGACCCAGTACTTC. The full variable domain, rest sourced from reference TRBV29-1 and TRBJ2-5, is SAVISQKPSRDICQRGTSLTIQCQVDSQVTMMFWYRQQPGQSLTLIATANQGSEATYESGFVIDKFPISRPNLTFSTLTVSNMSPEDSSIYLCSVAPRSTVQETQYFGPGTRLLVL.